This T cell receptor beta chain was profiled in a study of T cells in tuberculosis. Background on the study: This South African cohort compared adolescents with or without latent tuberculosis against adults with active tuberculosis. Study outcomes and limitations: Smaller distances to GMM-specific TCRs suggested their expansion in active tuberculosis.

The time point was: new active TB diagnosis, blood taken before or within 7 days of starting treatment. As regards this clone: The antigen is undetermined.

Some clones are missing from TCRdb's copy, which holds only in-frame ones; the method was immunoSEQ multiplex PCR. The profile shows tens of thousands of clones, about 91% of them singletons. CDR3 size: 14 residues. V shed 5 bases, J shed 0 bases, and the junction held 3 bases outside the gene matches. The germline V gene encodes CDR1 SGHNT and CDR2 YENEEA. The sequence came from an adult with tuberculosis. The chain has TRBV11-3 and TRBJ1-1; TRBD1 matches 7 bases. Sequences were derived from PBMCs, sampled at tuberculosis diagnosis. CDR3 DNA: TGTGCCAGCAGCCCCGGGACAGTGAACACTGAAGCTTTCTTT. As protein: CASSPGTVNTEAFF.